The following is a T cell receptor (beta chain) sequence with its context. Source study methods: Estimated nucleated cell counts came from reference gene primer amplification. Produced via immunoSEQ multiplex PCR; TCRdb's table is partial and in-frame only. V, J and clone size derive from that table, while D and trimming were established from the DNA sequence. The sample lists about 240,000 clones, roughly four fifths occurring once. The source of the sample is a study of blood T cell repertoires in COVID-19. Overall study: From the United States, Italy and Spain came samples of acute and convalescent COVID-19. From T cells, B-cell-depleted T cells, or PBMCs came the material, which was cDNA or gDNA.

The J segment lost 6 bases and the V segment lost 0 bases, leaving 10 bases of the junction unmatched. From germline, CDR1 is GTSNPN and CDR2 SVGIG (reference sequence). This CDR3 contains 16 residues. The sample consisted of peripheral blood. The TCR was taken from a woman in her seventies with acute or convalescent COVID-19. This chain uses TRBV30 with TRBJ2-3, with 9 bases lining up with TRBD1. As DNA, the CDR3 is TGTGCCTGGAGTGTACGGGGGACAGGGACAAAGGATACGCAGTATTTT. Encoded protein: CAWSVRGTGTKDTQYF.